This T cell receptor beta chain stems from a study of blood T cell repertoires in COVID-19. A single count supports this clone. TCRdb's table, derived via immunoSEQ multiplex PCR, lists solely in-frame clones and lacks some. The table has some 290,000 clones, more than 85% seen once; the top ten hold approximately 4%. The sequencing sample was made of peripheral blood. This clonotype originated in a young man with active or convalescent COVID-19.

The CDR3 sequence: CASSVELASDTQYF. CDR3 sequence (DNA): TGTGCCAGCAGCGTAGAACTAGCTTCAGATACGCAGTATTTT. The chain combines TRBV9 with TRBJ2-3, with a weak D call TRBD2 (6 bases). Germline CDR1 SGDLS, CDR2 YYNGEE. Trimming removed 0 bases from V and 4 bases from J, with 9 bases in between. CDR3 length: 14 residues.